These T cell receptor beta chains were read from a single sample in a study of T cell repertoires and HLA-DP antigens. This table comes from immunoSEQ multiplex PCR, and its TCRdb copy is limited to in-frame clones, with some not included. The sample lists around 90,000 clones, about 89% seen once, with around 1.7% in the top ten. Their antigen targets remain unknown. Sequencing was carried out using CD4+ T cells from PBMCs. The receptors originated from a man aged 45 to 65 in good health and CMV-seronegative. The CDR3 runs from the conserved cysteine through the conserved F or W. D genes are given only for firm matches.

cdr3_length j_call v_call d_call cdr3_nt cdr3_aa
13 TRBJ2-7 TRBV5-8 TRBD1 TGTGCCAGCAGCGTTCGCAGGGGGCACGAGCAGTACTTC CASSVRRGHEQYF
15 TRBJ2-7 TRBV2 TRBD2 TGTGCCAGCAGTGAGACTAGCGGGGTAACCTACGAGCAGTACTTC CASSETSGVTYEQYF
13 TRBJ2-3 TRBV6-1 - TGTGCCAGCAGTGAAGCTATGGGTGATACGCAGTATTTT CASSEAMGDTQYF
13 TRBJ1-4 TRBV7-9 - TGTGCCAGCAGCTCCGACGGATATGAAAAACTGTTTTTT CASSSDGYEKLFF
14 TRBJ2-7 TRBV7-9 - TGTGCCAGCAGCCCGGGGGGCCAAGGGGACGAGCAGTACTTC CASSPGGQGDEQYF
15 TRBJ2-6 TRBV7-2 - TGTGCCAGCAGACCAAACAGCTCTGGGGCCAACGTCCTGACTTTC CASRPNSSGANVLTF
19 TRBJ2-6 TRBV18 - TGTGCCAGCTCACCAATTTCGTCGGGTTTTAGCTCTGGGGCCAACGTCCTGACTTTC CASSPISSGFSSGANVLTF
15 TRBJ2-7 TRBV30 - TGTGCCTGGAGTGGGTTGTGGGAGTCCGCCTACGAGCAGTACTTC CAWSGLWESAYEQYF
13 TRBJ1-4 TRBV19 - TGTGCCAGTAGTTGGGCAGGGGCTGGAAAACTGTTTTTT CASSWAGAGKLFF
16 TRBJ2-3 TRBV6-5 TRBD2 TGTGCCAGCAGTTACGTTGCGGGGGGTCGCACAGATACGCAGTATTTT CASSYVAGGRTDTQYF
14 TRBJ1-2 TRBV6-1 - TGTGCCAGCACTCGGGACGTGGGGACCTATGGCTACACCTTC CASTRDVGTYGYTF
14 TRBJ2-1 TRBV18 TRBD2 TGTGCCAGCTCACCCGTTGGGACTAACAATGAGCAGTTCTTC CASSPVGTNNEQFF